This T cell receptor (beta chain) originates from a study of a mutant IDH1 vaccine in newly diagnosed glioma. Study summary: Treated patients, about 60% male and approximately 38% female, averaged about 42 years of age.

Time point indicated: week 47, end of study. Every vaccine dose comprised 300 ug of mutant IDH1 20-mer peptide plus topical imiquimod. The repertoire was sequenced with immunoSEQ multiplex PCR; TCRdb's copy has only in-frame clones and lacks some. The sample includes fewer than 35,000 clones, around 82% of them seen just once. To note about this clone: Its specificity is unknown.

The CDR3 contains 16 residues. V shed 1 base and J shed 4 bases, with 19 bases lying between them. The V gene's germline CDR1 is GTSNPN and CDR2 SVGIG (reference sequence). The chain links TRBV30 to TRBJ1-2; TRBD1 is a possible D gene (5 bases). The receptor was isolated from a man aged 25-45 years with glioma. The sample consisted of PBMCs, taken from a glioma patient whose treatment included an IDH1 peptide vaccine. The CDR3 sequence: CAWSGEDPARGYGYTF. The CDR3 nucleotides are TGTGCCTGGAGTGGGGAGGACCCTGCAAGGGGCTATGGCTACACCTTC.